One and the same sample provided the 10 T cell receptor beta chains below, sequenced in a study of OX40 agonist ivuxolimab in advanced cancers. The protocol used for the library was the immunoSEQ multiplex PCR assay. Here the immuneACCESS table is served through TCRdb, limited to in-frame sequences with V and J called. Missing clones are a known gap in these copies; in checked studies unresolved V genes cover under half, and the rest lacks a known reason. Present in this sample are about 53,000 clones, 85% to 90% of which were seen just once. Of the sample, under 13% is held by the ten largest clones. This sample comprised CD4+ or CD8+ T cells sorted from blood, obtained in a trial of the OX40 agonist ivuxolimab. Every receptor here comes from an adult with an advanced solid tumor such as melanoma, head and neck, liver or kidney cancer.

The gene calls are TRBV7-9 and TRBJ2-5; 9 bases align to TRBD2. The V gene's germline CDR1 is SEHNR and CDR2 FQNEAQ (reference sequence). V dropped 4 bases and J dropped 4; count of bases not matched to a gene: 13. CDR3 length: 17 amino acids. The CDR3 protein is CASSSVAGVTLGETQYF. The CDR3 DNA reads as TGTGCCAGCAGCTCCGTAGCGGGAGTCACTTTGGGAGAGACCCAGTACTTC.

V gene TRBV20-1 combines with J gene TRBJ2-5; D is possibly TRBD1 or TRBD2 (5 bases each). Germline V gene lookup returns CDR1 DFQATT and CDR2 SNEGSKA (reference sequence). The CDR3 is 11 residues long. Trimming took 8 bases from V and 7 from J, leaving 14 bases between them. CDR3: CSWDDGVTQYF. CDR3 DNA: TGCAGTTGGGACGACGGAGTGACCCAGTACTTC.

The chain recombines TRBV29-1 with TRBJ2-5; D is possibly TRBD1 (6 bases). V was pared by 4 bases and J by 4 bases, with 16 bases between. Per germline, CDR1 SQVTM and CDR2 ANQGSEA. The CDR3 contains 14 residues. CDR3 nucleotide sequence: TGCAGCGTTGGGGCGGCAGGGGCCCGAGAGACCCAGTACTTC. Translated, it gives CSVGAAGARETQYF.

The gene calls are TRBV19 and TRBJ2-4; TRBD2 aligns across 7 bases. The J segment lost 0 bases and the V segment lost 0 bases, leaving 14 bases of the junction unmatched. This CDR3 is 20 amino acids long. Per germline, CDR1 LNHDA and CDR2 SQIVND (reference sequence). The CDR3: CASSIDPSAGVSLAKNIQYF. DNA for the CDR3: TGTGCCAGTAGTATAGACCCCTCCGCGGGGGTGTCATTAGCCAAAAACATTCAGTACTTC. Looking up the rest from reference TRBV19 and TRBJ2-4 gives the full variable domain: DGGITQSPKYLFRKEGQNVTLSCEQNLNHDAMYWYRQDPGQGLRLIYYSQIVNDFQKGDIAEGYSVSREKKESFPLTVTSAQKNPTAFYLCASSIDPSAGVSLAKNIQYFGAGTRLSVL.

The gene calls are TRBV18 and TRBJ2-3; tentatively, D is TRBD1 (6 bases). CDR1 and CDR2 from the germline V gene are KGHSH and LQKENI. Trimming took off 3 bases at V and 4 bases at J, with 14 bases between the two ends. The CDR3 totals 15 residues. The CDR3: CASSPTRGRSDTQYF. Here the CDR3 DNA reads TGTGCCAGCTCACCTACCAGGGGCAGATCAGATACGCAGTATTTT.

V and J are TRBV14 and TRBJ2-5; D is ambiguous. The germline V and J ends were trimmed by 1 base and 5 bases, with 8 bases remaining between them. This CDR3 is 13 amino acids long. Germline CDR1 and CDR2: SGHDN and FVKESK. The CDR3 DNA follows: TGTGCCAGCAGCCAAGTTGACATGGAGACCCAGTACTTC. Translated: CASSQVDMETQYF.

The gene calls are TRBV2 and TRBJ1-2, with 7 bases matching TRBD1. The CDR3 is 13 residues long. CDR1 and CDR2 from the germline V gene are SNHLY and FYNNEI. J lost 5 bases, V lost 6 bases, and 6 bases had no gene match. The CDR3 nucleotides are TGTGCCAGCAGCCTGGGACAGAATTATGGCTACACCTTC. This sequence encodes CASSLGQNYGYTF.

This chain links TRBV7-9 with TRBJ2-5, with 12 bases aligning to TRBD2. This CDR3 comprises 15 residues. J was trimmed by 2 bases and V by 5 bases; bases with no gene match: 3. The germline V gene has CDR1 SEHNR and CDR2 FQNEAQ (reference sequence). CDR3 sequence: CASSRTSGTQETQYF. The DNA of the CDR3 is TGTGCCAGCAGCCGGACTAGCGGGACTCAAGAGACCCAGTACTTC.

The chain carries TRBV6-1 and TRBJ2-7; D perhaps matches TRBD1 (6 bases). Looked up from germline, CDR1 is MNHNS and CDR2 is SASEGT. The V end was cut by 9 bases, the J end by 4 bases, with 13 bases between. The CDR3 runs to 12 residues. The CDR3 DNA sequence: TGTGCCAGTACCGGGACATCTTACGAGCAGTACTTC. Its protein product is CASTGTSYEQYF.

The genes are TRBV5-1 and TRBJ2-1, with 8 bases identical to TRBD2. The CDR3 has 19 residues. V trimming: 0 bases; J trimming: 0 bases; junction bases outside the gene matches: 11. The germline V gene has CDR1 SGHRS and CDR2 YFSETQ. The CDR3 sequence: CASSLAPAGGGGSYNEQFF. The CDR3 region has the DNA TGCGCCAGCAGCTTGGCCCCTGCGGGAGGAGGTGGCTCCTACAATGAGCAGTTCTTC. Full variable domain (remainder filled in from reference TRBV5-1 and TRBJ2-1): KAGVTQTPRYLIKTRGQQVTLSCSPISGHRSVSWYQQTPGQGLQFLFEYFSETQRNKGNFPGRFSGRQFSNSRSEMNVSTLELGDSALYLCASSLAPAGGGGSYNEQFFGPGTRLTVL.